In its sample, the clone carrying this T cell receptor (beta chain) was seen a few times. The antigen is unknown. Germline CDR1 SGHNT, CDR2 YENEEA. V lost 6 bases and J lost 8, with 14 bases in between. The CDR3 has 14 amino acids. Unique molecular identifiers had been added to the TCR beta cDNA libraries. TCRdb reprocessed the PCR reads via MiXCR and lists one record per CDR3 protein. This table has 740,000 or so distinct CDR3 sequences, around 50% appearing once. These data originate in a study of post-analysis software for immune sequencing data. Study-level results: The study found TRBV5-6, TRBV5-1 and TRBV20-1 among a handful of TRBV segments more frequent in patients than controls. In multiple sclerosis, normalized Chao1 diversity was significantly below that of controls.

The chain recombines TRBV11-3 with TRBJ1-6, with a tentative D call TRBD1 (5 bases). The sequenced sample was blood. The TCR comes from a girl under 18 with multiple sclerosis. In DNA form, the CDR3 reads TGTGCCAGCAGTGTGGGGGGGACGGATTCACCCCTCCACTTT. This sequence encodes CASSVGGTDSPLHF.